The sequence of this T cell receptor beta chain was determined in a study of T cells expressing NK-cell markers. This CDR3 comprises 12 residues. The germline V gene has CDR1 LGHDT and CDR2 YNNKEL (reference sequence). One entry per CDR3 protein, without DNA, is what TCRdb gives after re-calling the 5' RACE reads. The sample table includes roughly 170,000 distinct CDR3 sequences. The chain uses TRBV3-1 and TRBJ2-2. The receptor comes from a woman aged 18 to 75 in good health. The sample was blood T cells: a sorted CD56 or NKG2C T cell subset, CD4+ or CD8+ T cells, or bulk PBMC T cells (not recorded which). The CDR3 protein is CASSQETGELFF.